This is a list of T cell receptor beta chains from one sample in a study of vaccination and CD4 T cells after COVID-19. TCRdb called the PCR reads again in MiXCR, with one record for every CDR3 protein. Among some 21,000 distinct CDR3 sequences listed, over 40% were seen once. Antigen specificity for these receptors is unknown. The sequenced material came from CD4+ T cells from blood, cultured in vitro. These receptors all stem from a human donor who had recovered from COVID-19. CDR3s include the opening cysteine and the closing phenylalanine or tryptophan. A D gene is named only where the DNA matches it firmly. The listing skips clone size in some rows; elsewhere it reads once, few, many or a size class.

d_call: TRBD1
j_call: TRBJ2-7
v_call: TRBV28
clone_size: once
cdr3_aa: CASSPTGTGAYEQYF
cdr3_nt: TGTGCCAGCAGTCCAACCGGGACAGGGGCCTACGAGCAGTACTTC

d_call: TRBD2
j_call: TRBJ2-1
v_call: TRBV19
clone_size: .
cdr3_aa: CASSGLAGGYEQFF
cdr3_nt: TGTGCCAGTAGCGGACTAGCGGGAGGCTATGAGCAGTTCTTC

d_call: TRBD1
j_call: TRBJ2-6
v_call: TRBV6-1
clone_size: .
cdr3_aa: CASKGQGAGANVLTF
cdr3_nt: TGTGCCAGCAAGGGACAGGGGGCTGGGGCCAACGTCCTGACTTTC

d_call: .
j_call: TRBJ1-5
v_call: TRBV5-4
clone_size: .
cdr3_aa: CASSLDNSNQPQHF
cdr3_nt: TGTGCCAGCAGCTTGGACAATAGCAATCAGCCCCAGCATTTT

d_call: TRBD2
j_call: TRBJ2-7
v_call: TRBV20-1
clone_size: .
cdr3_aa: CSARGGGGSHYEQYF
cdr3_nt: TGCAGTGCTAGGGGGGGTGGCGGGAGCCACTACGAGCAGTACTTC

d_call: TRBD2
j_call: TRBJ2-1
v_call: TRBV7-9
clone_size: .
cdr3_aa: CASSLKASGIYEQFF
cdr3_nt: TGTGCCAGCAGCTTAAAGGCTAGCGGTATATATGAGCAGTTCTTC

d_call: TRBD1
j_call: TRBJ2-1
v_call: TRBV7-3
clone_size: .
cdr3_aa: CASSPGTGLEQFF
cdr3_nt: TGTGCCAGCAGCCCCGGGACAGGGCTTGAGCAGTTCTTC

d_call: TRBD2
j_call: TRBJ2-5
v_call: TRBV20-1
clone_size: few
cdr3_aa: CSAIRTSGRVETQYF
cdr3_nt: TGCAGTGCTATCCGAACTAGCGGAAGGGTAGAGACCCAGTACTTC

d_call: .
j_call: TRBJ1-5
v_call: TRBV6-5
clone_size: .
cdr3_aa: CASSCPQGGKSQPQHF
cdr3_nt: TGTGCCAGCAGTTGCCCACAGGGTGGTAAGAGCCAGCCCCAGCATTTT

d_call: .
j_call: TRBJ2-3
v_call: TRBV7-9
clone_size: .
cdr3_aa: CASSQLGLKPSDTQYF
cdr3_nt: TGTGCCAGCAGCCAACTTGGACTAAAGCCCTCCGATACGCAGTATTTT

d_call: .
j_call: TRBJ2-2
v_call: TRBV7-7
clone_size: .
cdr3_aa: CASSPGLYTGELFF
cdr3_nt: TGTGCCAGCAGCCCGGGACTTTACACCGGGGAGCTGTTTTTT

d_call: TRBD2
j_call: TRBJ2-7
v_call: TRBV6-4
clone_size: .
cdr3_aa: CASTLAVAGSYEQYF
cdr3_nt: TGTGCCAGCACTTTGGCAGTAGCGGGATCCTACGAGCAGTACTTC

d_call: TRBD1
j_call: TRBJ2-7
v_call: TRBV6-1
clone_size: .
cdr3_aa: CASSNRGTGPYEQYF
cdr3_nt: TGTGCCAGCAGTAACAGAGGGACAGGGCCCTACGAGCAGTACTTC

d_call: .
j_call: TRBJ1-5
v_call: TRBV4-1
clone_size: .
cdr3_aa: CASSQEPRSPVSNQPQHF
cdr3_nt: TGCGCCAGCAGCCAAGAGCCGAGATCTCCCGTTAGCAATCAGCCCCAGCATTTT

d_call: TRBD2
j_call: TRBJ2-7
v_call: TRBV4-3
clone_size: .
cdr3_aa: CASSPSGLAGGEQYF
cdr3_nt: TGCGCCAGCAGCCCCTCGGGACTAGCGGGTGGGGAGCAGTACTTC

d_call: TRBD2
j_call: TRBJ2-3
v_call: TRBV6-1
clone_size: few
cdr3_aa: CASRRTSRDTQYF
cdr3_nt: TGTGCCAGCAGAAGGACTAGCCGGGATACGCAGTATTTT

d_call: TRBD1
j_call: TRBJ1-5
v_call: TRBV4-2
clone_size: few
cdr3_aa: CASSQGQGNSNQPQHF
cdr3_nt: TGTGCCAGCAGCCAAGGACAGGGGAATAGCAATCAGCCCCAGCATTTT

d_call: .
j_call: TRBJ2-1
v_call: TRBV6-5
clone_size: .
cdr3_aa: CASSYAPNIEQFF
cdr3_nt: TGTGCCAGCAGTTACGCTCCGAACATTGAGCAGTTCTTC

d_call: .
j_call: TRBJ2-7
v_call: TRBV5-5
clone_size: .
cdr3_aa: CASSPPGRDFAGYEQYF
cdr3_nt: TGTGCCAGCAGCCCCCCGGGACGTGACTTCGCTGGGTACGAGCAGTACTTC

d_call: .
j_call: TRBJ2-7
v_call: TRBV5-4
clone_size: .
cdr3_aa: CASTPRAGQGYEQYF
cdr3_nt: TGTGCCAGCACCCCCCGGGCAGGCCAAGGGTACGAGCAGTACTTC

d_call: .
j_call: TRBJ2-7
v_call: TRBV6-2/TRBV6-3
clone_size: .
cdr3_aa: CASSYSRTRPHEQYF
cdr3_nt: TGTGCCAGCAGTTACTCGAGGACAAGGCCCCACGAGCAGTACTTC

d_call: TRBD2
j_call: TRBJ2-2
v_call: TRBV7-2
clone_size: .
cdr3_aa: CASSFLAGVNTGELFF
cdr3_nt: TGTGCCAGCAGCTTTTTAGCGGGAGTAAACACCGGGGAGCTGTTTTTT

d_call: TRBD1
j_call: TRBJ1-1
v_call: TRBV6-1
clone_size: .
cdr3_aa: CASSEAGQDTEAFF
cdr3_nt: TGTGCCAGCAGTGAAGCGGGACAGGACACTGAAGCTTTCTTT

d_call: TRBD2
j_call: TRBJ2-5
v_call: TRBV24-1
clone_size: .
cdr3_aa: CATSDFYGGGETQYF
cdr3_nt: TGTGCCACCAGTGATTTCTACGGGGGGGGAGAGACCCAGTACTTC

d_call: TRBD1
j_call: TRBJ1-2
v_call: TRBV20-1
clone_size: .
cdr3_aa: CSAVQGPYGYTF
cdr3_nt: TGCAGTGCGGTACAGGGGCCCTATGGCTACACCTTC

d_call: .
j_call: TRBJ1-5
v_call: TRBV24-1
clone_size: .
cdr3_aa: CATSDGTVNQPQHF
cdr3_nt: TGTGCCACCAGTGATGGGACCGTTAATCAGCCCCAGCATTTT

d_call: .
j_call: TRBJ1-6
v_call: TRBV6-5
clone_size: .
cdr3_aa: CASSLWGEPYNSPLHF
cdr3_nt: TGTGCCAGCAGTTTGTGGGGGGAACCGTATAATTCACCCCTCCACTTT

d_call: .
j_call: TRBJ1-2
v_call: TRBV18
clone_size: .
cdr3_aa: CASSLGRQIYGYTF
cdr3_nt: TGTGCCAGCTCACTTGGTCGGCAGATCTATGGCTACACCTTC